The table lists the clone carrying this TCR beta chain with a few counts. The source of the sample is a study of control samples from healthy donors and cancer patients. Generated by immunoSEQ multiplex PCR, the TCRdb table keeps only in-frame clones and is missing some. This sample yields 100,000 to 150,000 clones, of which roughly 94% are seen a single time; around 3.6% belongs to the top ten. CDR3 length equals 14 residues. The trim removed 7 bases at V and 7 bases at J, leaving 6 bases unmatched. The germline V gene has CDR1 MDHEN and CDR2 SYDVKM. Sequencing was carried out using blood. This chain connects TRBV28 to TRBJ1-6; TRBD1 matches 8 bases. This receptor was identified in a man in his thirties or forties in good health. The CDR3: CASIPGQANSPLHF. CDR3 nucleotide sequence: TGTGCCAGCATCCCGGGACAGGCGAATTCACCCCTCCACTTT.